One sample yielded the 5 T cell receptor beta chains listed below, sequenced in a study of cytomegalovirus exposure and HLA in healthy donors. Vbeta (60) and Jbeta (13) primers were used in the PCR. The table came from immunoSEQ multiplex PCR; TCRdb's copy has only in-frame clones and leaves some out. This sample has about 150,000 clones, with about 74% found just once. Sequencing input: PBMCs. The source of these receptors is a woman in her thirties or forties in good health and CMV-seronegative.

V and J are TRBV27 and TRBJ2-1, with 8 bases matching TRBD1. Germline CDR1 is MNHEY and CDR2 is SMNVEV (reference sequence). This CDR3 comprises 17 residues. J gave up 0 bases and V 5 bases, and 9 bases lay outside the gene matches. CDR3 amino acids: CASSTLRGQASYNEQFF. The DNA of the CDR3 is TGTGCCAGCAGTACTCTAAGGGGACAGGCCTCCTACAATGAGCAGTTCTTC.

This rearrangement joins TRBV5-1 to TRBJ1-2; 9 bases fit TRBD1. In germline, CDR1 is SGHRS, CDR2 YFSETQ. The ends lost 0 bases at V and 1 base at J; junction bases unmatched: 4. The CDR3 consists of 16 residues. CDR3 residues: CASSLVGTGINYGYTF. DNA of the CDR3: TGCGCCAGCAGCTTGGTCGGGACAGGGATTAACTATGGCTACACCTTC.

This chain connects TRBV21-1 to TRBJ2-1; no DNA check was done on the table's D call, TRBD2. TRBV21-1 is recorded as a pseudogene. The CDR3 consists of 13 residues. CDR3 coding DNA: TGTGCCAGCAGCAATCCCCTAGCCAATGAGCAGTTCTTC. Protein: CASSNPLANEQFF.

The CDR3 DNA sequence: TGCAGTGCTAGAGGAGGCACTGAAGCTTTCTTT. Translated, it gives CSARGGTEAFF. V is TRBV20-1 and J is TRBJ1-1; D remains ambiguous. Trimming left V 1 base short and J 4 bases short, with 4 bases between. Per the germline V gene, CDR1 is DFQATT and CDR2 is SNEGSKA (reference sequence). CDR3 length: 11 residues.

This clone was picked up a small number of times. CDR3 nucleotides: TGTGCCAGCAGCTTCGGGGGCTACGAGCAGTACTTC. Protein product: CASSFGGYEQYF. The J gene is TRBJ2-7, the V gene TRBV5-4, with D perhaps TRBD2 (6 bases). The CDR3 length is 12 residues. V lost 2 bases and J lost 3, with 6 bases in between. CDR1 is SGHNT, CDR2 YYREEE, per germline (reference sequence).